These 10 T cell receptor beta chains were sequenced from one sample in a study of cytomegalovirus exposure and HLA in healthy donors. PCR amplification relied on 60 Vbeta primers (plus 13 Jbeta primers). Clones were read by immunoSEQ multiplex PCR, and TCRdb kept only the in-frame ones, dropping some. The sample has 45,000 to 60,000 clones; 60% to 75% are singletons. Sequencing was performed on PBMCs. The receptors derive from a woman between 45 and 60 years old in good health and CMV-seronegative.

The chain carries TRBV28 and TRBJ2-7; 8 nucleotides match TRBD2. Per the germline V gene, CDR1 is MDHEN and CDR2 is SYDVKM. With V trimmed by 2 bases and J by 4 bases, 10 bases remained unmatched. The CDR3 sequence is 16 residues long. The CDR3: CASSLGGLEKRYEQYF. In DNA form, the CDR3 reads TGTGCCAGCAGTTTAGGGGGACTAGAAAAAAGGTACGAGCAGTACTTC.

This clone was recorded once. The chain employs TRBV7-9 and TRBJ2-2; D gene unclear. Per the germline V gene, CDR1 is SEHNR and CDR2 is FQNEAQ (reference sequence). The V end lost 4 bases, the J end lost 5 bases, and 14 bases lay between the germline ends. This CDR3 has 15 residues. The CDR3 DNA is TGTGCCAGCAGCTATTCGGAGCGAGCGACCGGGGAGCTGTTTTTT. Its protein product is CASSYSERATGELFF.

CDR3 sequence (DNA): TGTGCCAGCAGTTTACAGGGCAGGTCGCAAGATACGCAGTATTTT. Its protein product is CASSLQGRSQDTQYF. The J gene is TRBJ2-3, the V gene TRBV27; perhaps TRBD1 as D (5 bases). The germline CDR1 and CDR2 sequences are MNHEY and SMNVEV (reference sequence). Between the trimmed V and J ends, which lost 2 bases and 5 bases, there was a span of 14 bases. This CDR3 is 15 amino acids long.

The chain recombines TRBV2 with TRBJ1-2, with D unclear. V was clipped by 7 bases and J by 5 bases, with 17 bases between them. The length of the CDR3 is 14 residues. Germline values: CDR1 SNHLY, CDR2 FYNNEI. The CDR3 DNA is TGTGCCAGCACCCCCAGGAACCGAGGGTATGGCTACACCTTC. This gives the protein CASTPRNRGYGYTF.

V is TRBV19 and J is TRBJ1-4, with D tentatively TRBD1 (6 bases). The germline CDR1 and CDR2 sequences are LNHDA and SQIVND (reference sequence). Deletions cut 4 bases from V and 5 bases from J, with 14 bases between. This CDR3 has 15 residues. In DNA, the CDR3 is TGTGCCAGTAGTAGGGAGACAGGCGGAAATGAAAAACTGTTTTTT. Amino acids: CASSRETGGNEKLFF.

Worth noting for this clone: One end of the junction does not line up with germline, which may come from a read error. CDR3 residues: CASRLAAGGASGANVLTF. In DNA, the CDR3 is TGTGCCAGCAGATTAGCTGCAGGGGGCGCCTCTGGGGCCAACGTCCTGACTTTC. The chain uses TRBV7-6 and TRBJ2-6; 8 bases line up with TRBD1. CDR3 length: 18 amino acids. Germline V lookup: CDR1 SGHVS, CDR2 FNYEAQ. The entire variable domain, with the rest obtained from reference TRBV7-6 and TRBJ2-6, is as follows: GAGVSQSPRYKVTKRGQDVALRCDPISGHVSLYWYRQALGQGPEFLTYFNYEAQQDKSGLPNDRFSAERPEGSISTLTIQRTEQRDSAMYRCASRLAAGGASGANVLTFGAGSRLTVL.

This clone was seen once. J is TRBJ2-7 and V is TRBV5-1; TRBD1 aligns across 9 bases. The CDR3 sequence is 14 residues long. V lost 4 bases and J lost 5; bases outside the gene matches: 7. CDR1 SGHRS and CDR2 YFSETQ come from the germline V gene. Written as DNA, the CDR3 is TGCGCCAGCAGCGTGGGACAGGGAAATGACGAGCAGTACTTC. Protein sequence: CASSVGQGNDEQYF.

The chain carries TRBV11-2 and TRBJ2-4; possibly TRBD1 for D (6 bases). Trimming removed 3 bases from V and 6 bases from J, with 6 bases in between. The CDR3 is made up of 12 amino acids. Germline CDR1 SGHAT, CDR2 FQNNGV. The CDR3 loop is CASSLDRNIQYF. The CDR3 DNA is TGTGCCAGCAGCTTGGACAGAAACATTCAGTACTTC.

V usage is TRBV7-9 and J usage is TRBJ2-7; D not resolved. The V end lost 5 bases, the J end lost 0 bases, and 11 bases lay between the germline ends. This CDR3 region has 14 residues. Germline-derived CDR1 and CDR2 are SEHNR and FQNEAQ (reference sequence). The DNA of the CDR3 is TGTGCCAGCAGCCCTCAGGAAGTCTCCTACGAGCAGTACTTC. Amino acid sequence: CASSPQEVSYEQYF.

This clone was counted a single time. This chain uses TRBV7-2 with TRBJ1-2, with TRBD1 identical over 9 bases. This CDR3 is built from 13 residues. The trim removed 4 bases at V and 6 bases at J, leaving 3 bases unmatched. The germline gives CDR1 SGHTA, CDR2 FQGNSA. The CDR3 loop is CASSWDRVDGYTF. The CDR3 region has the DNA TGTGCCAGCAGCTGGGACAGGGTTGATGGCTACACCTTC. Together with reference TRBV7-2 and TRBJ1-2, the CDR3 gives the full variable domain: GAGVSQSPSNKVTEKGKDVELRCDPISGHTALYWYRQSLGQGLEFLIYFQGNSAPDKSGLPSDRFSAERTGGSVSTLTIQRTQQEDSAVYLCASSWDRVDGYTFGSGTRLTVV.